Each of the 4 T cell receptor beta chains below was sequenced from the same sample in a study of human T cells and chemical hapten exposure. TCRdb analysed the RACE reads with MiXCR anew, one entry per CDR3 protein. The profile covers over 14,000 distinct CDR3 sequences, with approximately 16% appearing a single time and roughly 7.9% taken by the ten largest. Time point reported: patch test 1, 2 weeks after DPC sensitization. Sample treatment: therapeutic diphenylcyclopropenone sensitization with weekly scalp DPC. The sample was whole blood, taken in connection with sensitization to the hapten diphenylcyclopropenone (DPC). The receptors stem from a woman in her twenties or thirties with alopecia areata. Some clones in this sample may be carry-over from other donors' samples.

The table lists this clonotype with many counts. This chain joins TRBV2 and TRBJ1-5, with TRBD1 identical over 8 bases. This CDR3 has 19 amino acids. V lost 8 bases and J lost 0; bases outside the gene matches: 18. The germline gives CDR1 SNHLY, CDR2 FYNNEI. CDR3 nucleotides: TGTGCCAGCTCTGGGCGGCAGGGGGCAACCCTAAATAGCAATCAGCCCCAGCATTTT. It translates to CASSGRQGATLNSNQPQHF.

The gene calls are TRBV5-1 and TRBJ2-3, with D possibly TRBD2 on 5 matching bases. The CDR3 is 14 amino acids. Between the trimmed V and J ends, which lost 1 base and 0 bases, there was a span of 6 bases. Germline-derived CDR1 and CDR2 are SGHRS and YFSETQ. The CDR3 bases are TGCGCCAGCAGCTTGCGGACTAGCACAGATACGCAGTATTTT. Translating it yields CASSLRTSTDTQYF.

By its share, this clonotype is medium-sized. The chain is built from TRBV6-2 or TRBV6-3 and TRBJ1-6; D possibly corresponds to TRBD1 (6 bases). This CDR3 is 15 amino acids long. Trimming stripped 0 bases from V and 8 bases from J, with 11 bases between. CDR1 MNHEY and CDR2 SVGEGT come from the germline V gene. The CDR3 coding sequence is TGTGCCAGCAGTTACTCGACGGGGGGCTATTCACCCCTCCACTTT. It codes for CASSYSTGGYSPLHF.

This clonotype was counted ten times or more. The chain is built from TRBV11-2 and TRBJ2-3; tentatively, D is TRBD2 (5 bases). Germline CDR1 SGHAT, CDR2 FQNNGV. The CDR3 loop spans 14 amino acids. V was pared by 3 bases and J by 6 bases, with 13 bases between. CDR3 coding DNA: TGTGCCAGCAGCTTGCGAGGGAGAGTTGATACGCAGTATTTT. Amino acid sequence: CASSLRGRVDTQYF.